This T cell receptor (beta chain) was sequenced for a study of T-cell reconstitution after alpha-beta-depleted transplantation in children. Overall study results and limits: Where some patients showed high TCRbeta diversity at day 60, it came from recipient T cells and thymic progenitors that had survived.

Concerning this clonotype: Its antigen is as yet unknown.

Germline V gives CDR1 LGHNT, CDR2 FRNRAP. Germline trimming cut 3 bases from V and 3 bases from J; bases unmatched to any gene: 7. CDR3 size: 15 residues. Unique molecular identifiers were incorporated when the TCRbeta library was constructed. TCRdb processed the PCR reads anew with MiXCR; each CDR3 protein has one entry. The sample consists of about 260,000 distinct CDR3 sequences, less than 9% of them appearing once. Material: PBMCs, mostly from graft donor cells, obtained 180 days after TCRalphabeta/CD19-depleted stem cell transplant. The receptor's source is a male patient aged 5 to 17 who had a stem cell transplant for acute lymphoblastic leukemia, so the T cells may come from the graft donor. The chain employs TRBV12-5 and TRBJ1-2, with 7 bases that match TRBD1. In nucleotides, the CDR3 is TGTGCTAGTGGTTTAGCAGGGGGGGACTACTATGGCTACACCTTC. This gives the protein CASGLAGGDYYGYTF.